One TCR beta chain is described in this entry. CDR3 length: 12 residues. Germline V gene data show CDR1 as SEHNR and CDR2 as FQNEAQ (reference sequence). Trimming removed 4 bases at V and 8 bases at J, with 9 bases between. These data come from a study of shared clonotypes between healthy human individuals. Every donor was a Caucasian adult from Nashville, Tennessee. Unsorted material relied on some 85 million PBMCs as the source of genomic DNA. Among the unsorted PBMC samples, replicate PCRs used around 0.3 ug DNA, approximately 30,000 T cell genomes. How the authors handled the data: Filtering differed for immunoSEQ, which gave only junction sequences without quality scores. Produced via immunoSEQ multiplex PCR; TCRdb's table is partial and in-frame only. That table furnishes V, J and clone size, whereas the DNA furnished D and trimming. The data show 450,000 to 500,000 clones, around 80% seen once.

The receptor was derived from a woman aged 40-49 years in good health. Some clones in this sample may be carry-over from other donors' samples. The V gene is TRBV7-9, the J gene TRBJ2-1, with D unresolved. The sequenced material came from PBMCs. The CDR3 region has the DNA TGTGCCAGCAGCTCCGAGTTCGATGAGCAGTTCTTC. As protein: CASSSEFDEQFF.